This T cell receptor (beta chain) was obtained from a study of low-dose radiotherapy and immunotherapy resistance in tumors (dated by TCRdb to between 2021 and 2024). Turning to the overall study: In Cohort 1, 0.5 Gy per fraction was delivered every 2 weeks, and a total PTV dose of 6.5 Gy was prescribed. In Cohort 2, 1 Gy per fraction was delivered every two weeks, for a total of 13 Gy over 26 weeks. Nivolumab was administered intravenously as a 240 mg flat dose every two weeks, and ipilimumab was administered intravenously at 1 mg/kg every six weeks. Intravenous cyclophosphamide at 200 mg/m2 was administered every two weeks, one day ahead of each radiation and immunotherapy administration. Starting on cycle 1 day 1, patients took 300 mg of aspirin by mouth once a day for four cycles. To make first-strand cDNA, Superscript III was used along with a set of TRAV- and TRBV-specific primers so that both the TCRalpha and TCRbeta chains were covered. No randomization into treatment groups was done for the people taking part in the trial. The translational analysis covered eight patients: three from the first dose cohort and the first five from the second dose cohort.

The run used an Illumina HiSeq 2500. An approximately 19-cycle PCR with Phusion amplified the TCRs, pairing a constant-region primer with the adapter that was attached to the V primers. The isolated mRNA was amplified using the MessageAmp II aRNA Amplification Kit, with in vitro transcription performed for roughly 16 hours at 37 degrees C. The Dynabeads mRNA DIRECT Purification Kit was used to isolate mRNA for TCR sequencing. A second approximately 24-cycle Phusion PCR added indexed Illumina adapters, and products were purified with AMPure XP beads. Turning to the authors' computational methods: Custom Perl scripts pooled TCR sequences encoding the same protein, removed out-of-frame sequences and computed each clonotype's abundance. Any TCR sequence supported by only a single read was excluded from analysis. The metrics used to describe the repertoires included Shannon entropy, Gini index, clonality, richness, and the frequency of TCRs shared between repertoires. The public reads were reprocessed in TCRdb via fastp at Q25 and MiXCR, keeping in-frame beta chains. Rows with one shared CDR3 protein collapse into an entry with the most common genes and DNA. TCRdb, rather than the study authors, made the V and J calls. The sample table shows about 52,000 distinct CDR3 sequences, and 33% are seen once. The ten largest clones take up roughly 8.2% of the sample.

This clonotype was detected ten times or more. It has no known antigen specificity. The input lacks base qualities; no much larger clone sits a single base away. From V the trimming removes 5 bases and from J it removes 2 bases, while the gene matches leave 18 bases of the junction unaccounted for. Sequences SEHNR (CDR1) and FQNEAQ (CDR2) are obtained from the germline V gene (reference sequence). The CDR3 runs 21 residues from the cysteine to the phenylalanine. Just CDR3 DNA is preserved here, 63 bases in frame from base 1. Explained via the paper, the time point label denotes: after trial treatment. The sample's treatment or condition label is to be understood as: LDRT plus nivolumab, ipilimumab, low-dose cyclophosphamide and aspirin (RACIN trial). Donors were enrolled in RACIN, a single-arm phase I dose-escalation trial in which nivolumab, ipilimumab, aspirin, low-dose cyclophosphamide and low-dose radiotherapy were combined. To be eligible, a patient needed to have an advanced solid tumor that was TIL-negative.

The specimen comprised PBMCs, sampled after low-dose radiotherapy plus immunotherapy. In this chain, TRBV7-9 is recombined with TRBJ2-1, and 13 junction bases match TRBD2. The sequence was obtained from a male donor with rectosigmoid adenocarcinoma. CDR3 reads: CASSLPRDRATSGRPYNEQFF. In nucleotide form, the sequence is TGTGCCAGCAGCCTCCCTCGGGACAGGGCGACTAGCGGGAGGCCCTACAATGAGCAGTTCTTC.